This TCR beta chain was recorded in a study of T cells in Graves' hyperthyroidism and ophthalmopathy. About the study: It was at initial diagnosis, before any treatment, that peripheral blood was collected. Study conclusions and caveats: Before onset, ophthalmopathy was predicted by the model a median roughly 6.8 months earlier. Most thyroid clonotypes expanded above 0.001 appeared in blood too.

Trimming left V 0 bases short and J 8 bases short, with 16 bases between. Germline V lookup: CDR1 MNHEY, CDR2 SMNVEV (reference sequence). CDR3 length equals 15 residues. Amplification yielded TCR beta CDR3 regions, with RNA transcripts as the source. RT-PCR in the first round (using the HTBI primer set) targeted the TCR CDR3. Using its own MiXCR run on the multiplex PCR reads, TCRdb lists one record per CDR3 protein. The profile covers approximately 630,000 distinct CDR3 sequences, with 16% appearing a single time and approximately 3.8% taken by the ten largest. This clonotype was found a few times. What it recognizes is unknown.

The specimen was blood. The TCR originated in a woman between 25 and 40 years old with Graves' hyperthyroidism. The chain employs TRBV27 and TRBJ1-2; D ambiguous. In DNA, the CDR3 is TGTGCCAGCAGTTTATCGCTAGTCGACCGCCTAGGCTACACCTTC. Translated: CASSLSLVDRLGYTF.